Here is one T cell receptor (beta chain) with its context. Its antigen is unidentified. Germline V gene lookup returns CDR1 SNHLY and CDR2 FYNNEI. The CDR3 covers 16 residues. Trimming removed 2 bases from V and 5 bases from J, with 18 bases in between. The record originates from a study of T cell responses to AZD1222 COVID-19 vaccine. Notes on the study in general: White British donors predominated, females outnumbered males, and clonal diversity was possibly underestimated. Reportedly, nearly half the spike-specific TCRs target unmutated variant regions. No repertoire was sampled before or during the peak T cell response, only after it.

Pooling covered second doses at about 4 or about 12 weeks. Method: immunoSEQ multiplex PCR; TCRdb's copy keeps in-frame clones and lacks some. The sample has 150,000 or so clones; 94% are singletons. The rearrangement joins TRBV2 to TRBJ1-2; D may be TRBD1 (6 bases). Sequencing was performed on peripheral blood, taken 28 days after the second AZD1222 dose. This clonotype was sampled from an adult who received the AZD1222 COVID-19 vaccine. The DNA of the CDR3 is TGTGCCAGCAGTGAAACCCTGGGGGGGGCGAGGTATGGCTACACCTTC. Translating gives CASSETLGGARYGYTF. The full variable domain, in which reference TRBV2 and TRBJ1-2 provide the parts outside the CDR3, is EPEVTQTPSHQVTQMGQEVILRCVPISNHLYFYWYRQILGQKVEFLVSFYNNEISEKSEIFDDQFSVERPDGSNFTLKIRSTKLEDSAMYFCASSETLGGARYGYTFGSGTRLTVV.